These 26 T cell receptor beta chains came from one sample sequenced in a study of beta chain features in type 1 diabetes. The study, taken as a whole, reports: Among all four CD4+ subsets, Type 1 diabetes patients had TCRB CDR3s that were moderately but significantly shorter.

For these TCRs, the target antigens are not known. Reverse transcription of all isolated RNA meant that expressed TCRB transcripts were sequenced. TCRdb's copy holds only in-frame clones and misses some; the assay was immunoSEQ multiplex PCR. The data contain approximately 600,000 clones, around 12% of them seen just once; the ten biggest clones take up roughly 0.11%. Source material: naive CD4+ T cells from blood. These receptors came from a man younger than 40 with type 1 diabetes.

The chain employs TRBV29-1 and TRBJ1-4, with 7 bases lining up with TRBD1. CDR3 length: 14 amino acids. Trimming took 4 bases from V and 3 from J; bases not matched to a gene: 5. Germline CDR1 and CDR2: SQVTM and ANQGSEA. CDR3 sequence reads: CSVARQGPNEKLFF. In DNA, the CDR3 is TGCAGCGTTGCACGACAGGGCCCTAATGAAAAACTGTTTTTT.

The chain employs TRBV30 and TRBJ1-2, with 7 bases aligning to TRBD1. Germline V gene data show CDR1 as GTSNPN and CDR2 as SVGIG (reference sequence). V lost 3 bases and J lost 7; bases outside the gene matches: 5. The CDR3 runs 12 residues. The CDR3 loop is CAWRNRGGGYTF. CDR3 coding DNA: TGTGCCTGGAGAAACAGGGGCGGTGGCTACACCTTC.

The chain carries TRBV15 and TRBJ1-5; D remains ambiguous. The CDR3 consists of 14 residues. Germline-derived CDR1 and CDR2 are LNHNV and YYDKDF (reference sequence). Trimming cost V 8 bases and J 1 base, with 12 bases left between them. In nucleotides, the CDR3 is TGTGCCACCTCCCACGACACCAGCAATCAGCCCCAGCATTTT. It codes for CATSHDTSNQPQHF.

The chain combines TRBV10-3 with TRBJ1-5, with TRBD1 identical over 8 bases. The CDR3 sequence is 14 residues long. CDR1 is ENHRY and CDR2 is SYGVKD in the germline V gene. The ends lost 10 bases at V and 1 base at J; junction bases unmatched: 6. CDR3 protein: CATADRESNQPQHF. The CDR3 DNA reads TGTGCCACGGCGGACAGGGAAAGCAATCAGCCCCAGCATTTT.

This clone appeared a few times. The CDR3 protein is CAWSVNRGGDEKLFF. In DNA form, the CDR3 reads TGTGCCTGGAGTGTAAACAGGGGAGGAGATGAAAAACTGTTTTTT. This chain links TRBV30 with TRBJ1-4, with TRBD1 matching 7 bases. The CDR3 is 15 amino acids. The germline CDR1 and CDR2 sequences are GTSNPN and SVGIG (reference sequence). V shed 0 bases, J shed 6 bases, and the junction held 7 bases outside the gene matches.

This clone was detected ten times or more. V usage is TRBV28 and J usage is TRBJ2-3; D not certain. V was trimmed by 2 bases and J by 4 bases, leaving 1 base between them. Germline values: CDR1 MDHEN, CDR2 SYDVKM. The length of the CDR3 is 11 residues. The CDR3 sequence: CASSLPDTQYF. The CDR3 region has the DNA TGTGCCAGCAGTTTACCAGATACGCAGTATTTT.

This chain links TRBV4-2 with TRBJ1-2; a weak D match, TRBD1 (5 bases). V was shortened by 4 bases and J by 6 bases, with 21 bases between the two germline ends. Looked up from germline, CDR1 is LGHNA and CDR2 is YNFKEQ. The CDR3 has 16 amino acids. The CDR3 bases are TGTGCCAGCAGCCCGGCCGAGGGTGAGGGGAGGCATGGCTACACCTTC. It translates to CASSPAEGEGRHGYTF.

The chain employs TRBV5-1 and TRBJ1-1; 10 nucleotides align to TRBD1. With V trimmed by 4 bases and J by 5 bases, 5 bases remained unmatched. This CDR3 has 14 amino acids. Germline CDR1 and CDR2: SGHRS and YFSETQ. The CDR3 bases are TGCGCCAGCAGCCGAGGGACAGGGGTAACTGAAGCTTTCTTT. Its translation: CASSRGTGVTEAFF.

This rearrangement joins TRBV4-3 to TRBJ2-2; D is possibly TRBD2 (7 bases). The germline V gene encodes CDR1 LGHNA and CDR2 YSLEER. Trimming shortened V by 3 bases and J by 0 bases, and 11 bases separated the two germline ends. The CDR3 contains 16 residues. The CDR3 nucleotides are TGCGCCAGCAGCCAGGGAGGGGGATCGAACACCGGGGAGCTGTTTTTT. It specifies CASSQGGGSNTGELFF.

This clone was recorded a few times. This chain links TRBV7-2 with TRBJ1-6; 9 nucleotides align to TRBD1. The germline V gene encodes CDR1 SGHTA and CDR2 FQGNSA. This CDR3 contains 15 residues. V lost 1 base and J lost 11; bases outside the gene matches: 6. DNA of the CDR3: TGTGCCAGCAGCTTAGTACAGGGGGCAGACGCACCCCTCCACTTT. This codes for CASSLVQGADAPLHF.

The chain carries TRBV12-5 and TRBJ1-2; D unclear. The V and J ends lost 2 bases and 2 bases respectively, with 18 bases between them. From germline, CDR1 is LGHNT and CDR2 FRNRAP. The length of the CDR3 is 17 residues. CDR3 DNA sequence: TGTGCTAGTGGTTTGCCTTCTTGGCGGGCTTCAAACTATGGCTACACCTTC. Translating gives CASGLPSWRASNYGYTF.

This clone was counted a few times. The chain recombines TRBV5-6 with TRBJ2-3; D is uncertain. CDR1 and CDR2 from the germline V gene are SGHDT and YYEEEE. Trimming took 6 bases from V and 6 from J, leaving 11 bases between them. This CDR3 comprises 12 residues. The CDR3 here is CASTTGVDTQYF. CDR3 nucleotide sequence: TGTGCCAGCACCACTGGGGTGGATACGCAGTATTTT.

This chain links TRBV10-3 with TRBJ1-5; D gene uncertain. Trimming shortened V by 0 bases and J by 7 bases, and 13 bases separated the two germline ends. There are 15 residues in the CDR3. Germline loops: CDR1 ENHRY, CDR2 SYGVKD. The CDR3 nucleotides are TGTGCCATCAGTGAGTCTGAGGGTCAGGAACAGCCCCAGCATTTT. Its protein product is CAISESEGQEQPQHF.

The V and J genes are TRBV7-2 and TRBJ1-2; D is possibly TRBD1 (5 bases). Germline V gives CDR1 SGHTA, CDR2 FQGNSA. This CDR3 is built from 13 residues. The V end lost 5 bases, the J end lost 7 bases, and 14 bases lay between the germline ends. In nucleotides, the CDR3 is TGTGCCAGCAGCGCCACTACCAGGGCTGGCTACACCTTC. This codes for CASSATTRAGYTF.

This sequence joins TRBV14 and TRBJ1-2, with 7 bases identical to TRBD1. Losses at the gene ends were 4 bases for V and 4 bases for J; bases not matched to a gene: 9. From germline, CDR1 is SGHDN and CDR2 FVKESK. The CDR3 loop spans 15 amino acids. CDR3 region: CASSLQTGFAYGYTF. In DNA form, the CDR3 reads TGTGCCAGCAGCCTACAGACAGGGTTCGCCTATGGCTACACCTTC. Using reference TRBV14 and TRBJ1-2 for the parts outside the CDR3, the full variable domain is EAGVTQFPSHSVIEKGQTVTLRCDPISGHDNLYWYRRVMGKEIKFLLHFVKESKQDESGMPNNRFLAERTGGTYSTLKVQPAELEDSGVYFCASSLQTGFAYGYTFGSGTRLTVV.

The V call is TRBV5-1, the J call TRBJ2-7, with TRBD1 matching over 7 bases. The V segment lost 0 bases and the J segment 5 bases; nucleotides outside the gene matches: 11. The CDR3 consists of 16 residues. Germline loops: CDR1 SGHRS, CDR2 YFSETQ. CDR3 amino acids: CASSLADREDGDEQYF. In nucleotides, the CDR3 is TGCGCCAGCAGCTTGGCCGACAGGGAAGATGGGGACGAGCAGTACTTC.

There are a few counts of this clone. The sample contains more than one DNA sequence encoding this CDR3. The chain links TRBV18 to TRBJ2-1; 7 bases are shared with TRBD1. V lost 3 bases and J lost 7; bases outside the gene matches: 0. Germline V gene lookup returns CDR1 KGHSH and CDR2 LQKENI. The CDR3 covers 12 residues. Written as DNA, the CDR3 is TGTGCCAGCTCACCGACAGGGAATGAGCAGTTCTTC. Amino acid sequence: CASSPTGNEQFF.

This clone was counted only a few times. The chain employs TRBV13 and TRBJ2-3, with D possibly matching TRBD2 (5 bases). The CDR3 is 13 residues long. Germline CDR1 PRHDT, CDR2 FYEKMQ (reference sequence). V lost 1 base and J 6 bases, leaving 8 bases between the germline ends. The CDR3 loop is CASSLEWEDTQYF. CDR3 nucleotide sequence: TGTGCCAGCAGCTTAGAATGGGAGGATACGCAGTATTTT.

This clone was seen only a few times. The gene calls are TRBV11-1 and TRBJ2-1; 8 positions match TRBD2. Germline V lookup: CDR1 SGHAT, CDR2 FQDESV (reference sequence). The CDR3 length is 15 residues. J lost 2 bases, V lost 1 base, and 1 base had no gene match. Written as DNA, the CDR3 is TGTGCCAGCAGCTTAGACGGGGGGGCCTACAATGAGCAGTTCTTC. Protein product: CASSLDGGAYNEQFF.

A few counts support this clone. The genes are TRBV25-1 and TRBJ2-2, with TRBD2 identical over 8 bases. V dropped 11 bases and J dropped 4; count of bases not matched to a gene: 12. CDR3 length: 15 residues. CDR1 and CDR2 from the germline V gene are MGHDK and SYGVNS. CDR3 residues: CASTREGIGTGELFF. The CDR3 nucleotides read TGTGCCTCTACCCGGGAGGGTATTGGCACCGGGGAGCTGTTTTTT. Using reference TRBV25-1 and TRBJ2-2 for the parts outside the CDR3, the full variable domain is EADIYQTPRYLVIGTGKKITLECSQTMGHDKMYWYQQDPGMELHLIHYSYGVNSTEKGDLSSESTVSRIRTEHFPLTLESARPSHTSQYLCASTREGIGTGELFFGEGSRLTVL.

This clone was picked up a small number of times. The V call is TRBV28, the J call TRBJ1-5; possible D gene TRBD1, 5 bases. This CDR3 comprises 12 residues. Germline lookup yields CDR1 MDHEN and CDR2 SYDVKM. The germline V and J ends were trimmed by 3 bases and 16 bases, with 16 bases remaining between them. The CDR3 nucleotides are TGTGCCAGCAGTTTGTCGGGGGACCGTCCACATTTT. Protein: CASSLSGDRPHF.

The chain recombines TRBV10-3 with TRBJ2-5; 7 nucleotides match TRBD1. The V and J ends lost 2 bases and 2 bases, in that order; junction bases with no gene match: 8. The CDR3 has 16 amino acids. Germline assignment: CDR1 ENHRY and CDR2 SYGVKD. DNA of the CDR3: TGTGCCATCAGTGAGGGAGCAGGGGGTCTTCAAGAGACCCAGTACTTC. Its translation: CAISEGAGGLQETQYF.

J is TRBJ2-5 and V is TRBV5-1; D possibly corresponds to TRBD2 (6 bases). CDR1 and CDR2 from the germline V gene are SGHRS and YFSETQ. The CDR3 spans 14 residues. Trimming took 1 base from V and 5 from J, leaving 12 bases between them. CDR3 amino acids: CASSLTSSAETQYF. The CDR3 DNA sequence: TGCGCCAGCAGCTTGACTAGCAGCGCCGAGACCCAGTACTTC.

This clone was detected a few times. V usage is TRBV7-9 and J usage is TRBJ2-3; 14 nucleotides match TRBD2. Looked up from germline, CDR1 is SEHNR and CDR2 is FQNEAQ (reference sequence). The CDR3 runs 15 residues. Trimming cost V 8 bases and J 4 bases; bases outside gene matches: 5. The CDR3 nucleotides are TGTGCCAGCGACTTGACTAGCGGGGGGGCAGATACGCAGTATTTT. It is translated as CASDLTSGGADTQYF.

V gene TRBV6-6 combines with J gene TRBJ2-2, with D unresolved. Germline CDR1 is MNHNY and CDR2 is SVGAGI (reference sequence). The V gene lost 2 bases and the J gene lost 2 bases, with 6 bases spanning the gap. This CDR3 has 14 residues. DNA for the CDR3: TGTGCCAGCAGTTACGAACTAAACACCGGGGAGCTGTTTTTT. Translated, it gives CASSYELNTGELFF.

There are a few counts of this clone. The rearrangement links TRBV11-3 to TRBJ2-3; 11 bases align to TRBD2. This CDR3 region has 18 residues. Germline V gives CDR1 SGHNT, CDR2 YENEEA. The trim removed 2 bases at V and 0 bases at J, leaving 7 bases unmatched. CDR3 DNA sequence: TGTGCCAGCAGCTTACGGCTCCTAGCGGGGGGTAGCACAGATACGCAGTATTTT. Encoded protein: CASSLRLLAGGSTDTQYF.